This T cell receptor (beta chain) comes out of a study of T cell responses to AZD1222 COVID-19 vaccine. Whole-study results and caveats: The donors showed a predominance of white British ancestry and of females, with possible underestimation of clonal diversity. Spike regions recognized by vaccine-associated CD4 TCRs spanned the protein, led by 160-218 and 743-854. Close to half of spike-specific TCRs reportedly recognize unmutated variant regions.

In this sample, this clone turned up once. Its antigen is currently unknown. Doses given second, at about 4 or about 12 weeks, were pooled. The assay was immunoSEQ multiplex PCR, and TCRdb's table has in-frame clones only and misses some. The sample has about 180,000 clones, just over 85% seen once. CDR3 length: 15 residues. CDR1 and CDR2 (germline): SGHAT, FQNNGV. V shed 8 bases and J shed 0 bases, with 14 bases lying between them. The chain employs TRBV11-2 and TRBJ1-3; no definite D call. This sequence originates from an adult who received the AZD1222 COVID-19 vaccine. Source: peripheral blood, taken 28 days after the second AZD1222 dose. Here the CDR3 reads CASGAFGDSGNTIYF. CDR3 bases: TGTGCCAGCGGAGCCTTTGGGGACTCTGGAAACACCATATATTTT. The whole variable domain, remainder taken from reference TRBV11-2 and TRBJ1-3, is EAGVAQSPRYKIIEKRQSVAFWCNPISGHATLYWYQQILGQGPKLLIQFQNNGVVDDSQLPKDRFSAERLKGVDSTLKIQPAKLEDSAVYLCASGAFGDSGNTIYFGEGSWLTVV.